Listed below are T cell receptor beta chains from one sample, sequenced in a study of T cells in pancreatic ductal adenocarcinoma. Sequencing was performed with immunoSEQ multiplex PCR; in TCRdb, only in-frame clones are kept and a portion is missing. The table includes 11,000 or so clones, roughly 85% detected once. Sequenced: PBMCs. Every receptor here comes from a human donor with pancreatic ductal adenocarcinoma. Both conserved end residues are part of each CDR3. The D gene is left open where the match is weak. Some rows have no size entry. The others give once, few or many, or a class for an expanded clone.

v_gene,d_gene,j_gene,abundance,CDR3nt,CDR3aa
TRBV5-5,.,TRBJ2-3,.,TGTGCCAGCAGCCTCCTGGGAACTAGCACAGATACGCAGTATTTT,CASSLLGTSTDTQYF
TRBV14,.,TRBJ2-1,few,TGTGCCAGCAGCCAAGGTTGGCCCGGGAAAGGGTCCTACAATGAGCAGTTCTTC,CASSQGWPGKGSYNEQFF
TRBV6-5,.,TRBJ2-7,.,TGTGCCAGCAGTTACGGCCAGTTCTACGAGCAGTACTTC,CASSYGQFYEQYF
TRBV6-1,.,TRBJ2-6,.,TGTGCCAGCAGTGGGGCGGAGACTGGGGCCAACGTCCTGACTTTC,CASSGAETGANVLTF
TRBV9,.,TRBJ1-3,.,TGTGCCAGTAACAGGGCCGCGGGAAACACCATATATTTT,CASNRAAGNTIYF
TRBV19,TRBD2,TRBJ2-1,.,TGTGCCAGTAGTATTAGACTAGCGGGGTCTACCTCCTACAATGAGCAGTTCTTC,CASSIRLAGSTSYNEQFF
TRBV5-1,.,TRBJ2-7,.,TGCGCCAGCAGCTTGACGGTATCCTACGAGCAGTACTTC,CASSLTVSYEQYF
TRBV5-6,.,TRBJ2-4,.,TGTGCCAGCAGCCCCGACGGGGCGGGTGTCAAAAACATTCAGTACTTC,CASSPDGAGVKNIQYF
TRBV6-1,TRBD2,TRBJ2-7,.,TGTGCCAGCAGTGAAGTGCTTAGCGGGGGGGTATCAACCTACGAGCAGTACTTC,CASSEVLSGGVSTYEQYF
TRBV10-1,TRBD1,TRBJ2-2,.,TGCGCCAGTTCCGCCGGGACAGCTAACACCGGGGAGCTGTTTTTT,CASSAGTANTGELFF